This TCR beta chain was sequenced for a study of PD-1 blockade in classical Hodgkin lymphoma. Whole-study findings and limits: Possible causes of repertoire differences, disease activity or prior therapy, remain undefined. Baseline diversity was lower in partial responders and progressors than complete responders.

Patients all relapsed after autologous stem cell transplantation, and there was variation in brentuximab vedotin exposure. Data came from immunoSEQ multiplex PCR; TCRdb stores just in-frame clones and leaves some out. The sample includes tens of thousands of clones, 89% of them seen just once. As to this clone: Its antigen is as yet unknown.

Germline CDR1 reads SNHLY; CDR2 reads FYNNEI. This CDR3 is 12 amino acids long. Trimming pared 5 bases from V and 1 base from J, leaving 5 bases between. Material: peripheral blood mononuclear cells (PBMCs), obtained before the second cycle of nivolumab. The sequence was obtained from a human donor with classical Hodgkin lymphoma. The gene calls are TRBV2 and TRBJ2-5; D call uncertain. The CDR3 sequence is CASSPLQETQYF. CDR3 coding DNA: TGTGCCAGCAGTCCGCTCCAAGAGACCCAGTACTTC.